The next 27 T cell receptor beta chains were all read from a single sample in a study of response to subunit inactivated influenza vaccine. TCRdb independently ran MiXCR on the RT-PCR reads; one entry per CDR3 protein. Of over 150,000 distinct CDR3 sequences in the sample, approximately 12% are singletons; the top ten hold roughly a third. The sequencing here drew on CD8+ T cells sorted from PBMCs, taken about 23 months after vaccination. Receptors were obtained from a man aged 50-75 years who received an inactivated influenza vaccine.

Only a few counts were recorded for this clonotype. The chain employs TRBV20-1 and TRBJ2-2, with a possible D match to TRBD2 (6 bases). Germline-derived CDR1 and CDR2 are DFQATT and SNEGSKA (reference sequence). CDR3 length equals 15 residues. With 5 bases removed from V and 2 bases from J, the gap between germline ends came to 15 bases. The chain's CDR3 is CSAPNGGINTGELFF. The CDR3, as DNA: TGCAGTGCTCCAAATGGGGGGATAAACACCGGGGAGCTGTTTTTT.

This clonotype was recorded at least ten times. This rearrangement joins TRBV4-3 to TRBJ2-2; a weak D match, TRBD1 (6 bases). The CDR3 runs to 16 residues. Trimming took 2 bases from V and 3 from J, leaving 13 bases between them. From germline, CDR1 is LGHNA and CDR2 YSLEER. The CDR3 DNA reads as TGCGCCAGCAGCCAAAACCCAGGGGTGCACACCGGGGAGCTGTTTTTT. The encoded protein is CASSQNPGVHTGELFF.

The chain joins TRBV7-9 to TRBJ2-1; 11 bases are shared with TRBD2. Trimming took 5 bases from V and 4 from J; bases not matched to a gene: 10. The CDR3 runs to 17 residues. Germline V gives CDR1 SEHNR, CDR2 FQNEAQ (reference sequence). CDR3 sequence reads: CASSRGKLAGDYNEQFF. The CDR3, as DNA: TGTGCCAGCAGCAGGGGGAAACTAGCGGGGGATTACAATGAGCAGTTCTTC.

CDR3 amino acids: CASSFHVSGPKNIQYF. The CDR3 region has the DNA TGTGCCAGCAGCTTCCACGTTAGCGGACCGAAAAACATTCAGTACTTC. The chain is built from TRBV7-9 and TRBJ2-4; D possibly corresponds to TRBD2 (6 bases). Trimming cost V 3 bases and J 4 bases, with 16 bases left between them. CDR3 length: 16 residues. Per germline, CDR1 SEHNR and CDR2 FQNEAQ (reference sequence).

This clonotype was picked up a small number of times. The CDR3 spells CASSIVSGGSGELFF. For the CDR3, the DNA is TGTGCCAGTAGTATAGTTAGCGGGGGATCCGGGGAGCTGTTTTTT. The chain is built from TRBV19 and TRBJ2-2; 9 bases are shared with TRBD2. The trim removed 1 base at V and 6 bases at J, leaving 3 bases unmatched. Germline V gene data show CDR1 as LNHDA and CDR2 as SQIVND (reference sequence). The CDR3 length is 15 residues.

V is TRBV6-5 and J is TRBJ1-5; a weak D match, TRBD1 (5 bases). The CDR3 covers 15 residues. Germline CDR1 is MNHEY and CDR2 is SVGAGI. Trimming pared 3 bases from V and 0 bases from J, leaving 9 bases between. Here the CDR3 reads CASSYAGNSNQPQHF. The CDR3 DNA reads TGTGCCAGCAGTTATGCAGGGAATAGCAATCAGCCCCAGCATTTT.

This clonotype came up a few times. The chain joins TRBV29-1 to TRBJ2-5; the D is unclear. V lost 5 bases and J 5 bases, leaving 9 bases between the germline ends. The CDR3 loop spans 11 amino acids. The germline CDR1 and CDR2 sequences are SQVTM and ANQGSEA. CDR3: CSVPELETQYF. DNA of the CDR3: TGCAGCGTTCCCGAACTGGAGACCCAGTACTTC.

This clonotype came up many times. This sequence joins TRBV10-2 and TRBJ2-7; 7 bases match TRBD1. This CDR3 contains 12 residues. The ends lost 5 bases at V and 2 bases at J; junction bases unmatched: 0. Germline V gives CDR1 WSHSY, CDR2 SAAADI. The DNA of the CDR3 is TGCGCCAGCAGTCAGGGGGCCTACGAGCAGTACTTC. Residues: CASSQGAYEQYF.

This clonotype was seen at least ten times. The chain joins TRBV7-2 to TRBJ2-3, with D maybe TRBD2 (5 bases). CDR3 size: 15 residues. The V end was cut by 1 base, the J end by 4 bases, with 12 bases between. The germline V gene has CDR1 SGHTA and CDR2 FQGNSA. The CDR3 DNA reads TGTGCCAGCAGCTTAGTACTAGTCGCTTCAGATACGCAGTATTTT. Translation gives CASSLVLVASDTQYF. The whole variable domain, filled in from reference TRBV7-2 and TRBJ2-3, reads GAGVSQSPSNKVTEKGKDVELRCDPISGHTALYWYRQSLGQGLEFLIYFQGNSAPDKSGLPSDRFSAERTGGSVSTLTIQRTQQEDSAVYLCASSLVLVASDTQYFGPGTRLTVL.

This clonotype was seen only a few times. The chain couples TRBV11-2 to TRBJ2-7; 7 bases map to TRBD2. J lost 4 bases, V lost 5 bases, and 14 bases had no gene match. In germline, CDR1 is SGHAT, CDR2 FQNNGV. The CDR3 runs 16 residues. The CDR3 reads CASSPGVAGRLYEQYF. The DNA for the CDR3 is TGTGCCAGCAGCCCCGGGGTAGCGGGTAGATTGTACGAGCAGTACTTC.

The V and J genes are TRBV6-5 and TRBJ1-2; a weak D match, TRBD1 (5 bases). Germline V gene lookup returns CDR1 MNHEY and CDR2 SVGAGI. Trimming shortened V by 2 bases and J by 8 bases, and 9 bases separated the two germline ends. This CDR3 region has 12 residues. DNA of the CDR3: TGTGCCAGCAGTTACCAGGGCTGGGGCTACACCTTC. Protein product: CASSYQGWGYTF.

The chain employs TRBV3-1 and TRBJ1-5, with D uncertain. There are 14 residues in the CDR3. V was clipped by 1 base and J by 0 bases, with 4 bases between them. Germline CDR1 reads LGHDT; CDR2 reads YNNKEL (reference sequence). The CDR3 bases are TGTGCCAGCAGCCAAGCTCGTAGCAATCAGCCCCAGCATTTT. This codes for CASSQARSNQPQHF.

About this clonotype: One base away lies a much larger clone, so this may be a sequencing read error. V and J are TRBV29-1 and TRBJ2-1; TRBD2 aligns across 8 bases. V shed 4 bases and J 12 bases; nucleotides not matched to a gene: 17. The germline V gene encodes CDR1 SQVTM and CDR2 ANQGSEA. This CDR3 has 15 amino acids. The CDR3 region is CSVVRPGTRSYGQFF. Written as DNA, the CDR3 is TGCAGCGTTGTTAGGCCCGGGACTAGGTCATATGGGCAGTTCTTC.

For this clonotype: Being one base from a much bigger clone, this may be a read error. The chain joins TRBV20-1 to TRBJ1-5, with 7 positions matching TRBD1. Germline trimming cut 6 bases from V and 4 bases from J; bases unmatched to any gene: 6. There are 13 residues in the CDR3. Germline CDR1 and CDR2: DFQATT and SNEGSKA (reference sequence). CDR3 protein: CSALEQGNQPQHF. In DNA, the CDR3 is TGCAGTGCCCTGGAACAGGGGAATCAGCCCCAGCATTTT.

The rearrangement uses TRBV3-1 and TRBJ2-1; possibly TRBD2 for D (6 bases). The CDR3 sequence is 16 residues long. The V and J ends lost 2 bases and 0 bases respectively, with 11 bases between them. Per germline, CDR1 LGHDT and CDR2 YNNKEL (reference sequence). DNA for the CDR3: TGTGCCAGCAGCCAAACGGGACTCCCCTCCTACAATGAGCAGTTCTTC. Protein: CASSQTGLPSYNEQFF.

CDR3 coding DNA: TGTGCCAGCAGTTACGGGGTAGCGGGAGCAAATTTTGATAGACAGCAGTACTTC. This gives the protein CASSYGVAGANFDRQQYF. The chain couples TRBV6-5 to TRBJ2-7; 9 positions match TRBD2. Looked up from germline, CDR1 is MNHEY and CDR2 is SVGAGI. The CDR3 has 18 amino acids. Trimming at V came to 2 bases and at J to 8 bases, leaving 19 bases not matched to a gene.

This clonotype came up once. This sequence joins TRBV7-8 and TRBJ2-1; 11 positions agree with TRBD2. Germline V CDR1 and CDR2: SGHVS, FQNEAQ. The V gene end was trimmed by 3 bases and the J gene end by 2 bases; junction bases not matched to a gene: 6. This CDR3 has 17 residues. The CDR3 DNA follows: TGTGCCAGCAGCTTTCTAGCGGGGGGCCCTACCTACAATGAGCAGTTCTTC. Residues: CASSFLAGGPTYNEQFF.

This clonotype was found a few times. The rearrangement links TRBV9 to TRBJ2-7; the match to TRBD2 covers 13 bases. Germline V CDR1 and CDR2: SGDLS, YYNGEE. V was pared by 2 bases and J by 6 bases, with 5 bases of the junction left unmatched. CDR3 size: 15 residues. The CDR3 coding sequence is TGTGCCAGCAGCGTTGGACTAGCGGGAGAGGGCGAGCAGTACTTC. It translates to CASSVGLAGEGEQYF.

The CDR3 reads CASSQRNGELFF. In DNA, the CDR3 is TGTGCCAGCAGCCAAAGGAATGGGGAGCTGTTTTTT. The rearrangement uses TRBV7-9 and TRBJ2-2; D is undetermined. Trimming left V 5 bases short and J 8 bases short, with 9 bases between. The CDR3 spans 12 residues. The germline V gene encodes CDR1 SEHNR and CDR2 FQNEAQ (reference sequence). The whole variable domain, filled in from reference TRBV7-9 and TRBJ2-2, reads DTGVSQNPRHKITKRGQNVTFRCDPISEHNRLYWYRQTLGQGPEFLTYFQNEAQLEKSRLLSDRFSAERPKGSFSTLEIQRTEQGDSAMYLCASSQRNGELFFGEGSRLTVL.

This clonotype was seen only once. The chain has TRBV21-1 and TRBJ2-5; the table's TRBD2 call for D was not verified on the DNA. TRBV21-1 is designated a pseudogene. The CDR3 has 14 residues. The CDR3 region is CASSRRGRVGAKYF. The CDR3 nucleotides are TGTGCCAGCTCCAGGAGGGGACGAGTGGGGGCCAAGTACTTC.

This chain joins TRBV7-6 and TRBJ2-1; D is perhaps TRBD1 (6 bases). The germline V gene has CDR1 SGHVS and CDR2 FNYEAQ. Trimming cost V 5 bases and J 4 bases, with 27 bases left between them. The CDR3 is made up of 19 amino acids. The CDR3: CASSAYTGMLVARYNEQFF. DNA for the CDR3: TGTGCCAGCAGCGCATATACAGGGATGTTGGTAGCGCGTTACAATGAGCAGTTCTTC.

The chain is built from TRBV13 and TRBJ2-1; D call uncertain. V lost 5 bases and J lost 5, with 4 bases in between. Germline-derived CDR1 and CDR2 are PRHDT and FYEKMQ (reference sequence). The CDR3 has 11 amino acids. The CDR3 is CASSDDNEQFF. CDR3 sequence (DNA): TGTGCCAGCAGCGATGACAATGAGCAGTTCTTC.

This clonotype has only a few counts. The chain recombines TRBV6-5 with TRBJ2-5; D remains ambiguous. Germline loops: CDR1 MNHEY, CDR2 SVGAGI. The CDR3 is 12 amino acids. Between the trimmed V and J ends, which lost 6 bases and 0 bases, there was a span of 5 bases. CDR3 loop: CASRADQETQYF. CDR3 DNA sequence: TGTGCCAGCAGGGCGGACCAAGAGACCCAGTACTTC.

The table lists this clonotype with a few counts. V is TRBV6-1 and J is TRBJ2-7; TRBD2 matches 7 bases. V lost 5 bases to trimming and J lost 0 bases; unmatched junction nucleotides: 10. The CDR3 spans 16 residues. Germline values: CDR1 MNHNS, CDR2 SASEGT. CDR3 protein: CASSQDYLAASYEQYF. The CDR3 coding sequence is TGTGCCAGCAGTCAAGACTACCTAGCGGCCTCCTACGAGCAGTACTTC.

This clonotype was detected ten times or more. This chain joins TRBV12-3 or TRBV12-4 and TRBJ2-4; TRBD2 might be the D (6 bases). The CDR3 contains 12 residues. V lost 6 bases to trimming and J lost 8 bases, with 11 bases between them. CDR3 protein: CASSPGRYIQYF. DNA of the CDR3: TGTGCCAGCAGCCCAGGGAGGTACATTCAGTACTTC.

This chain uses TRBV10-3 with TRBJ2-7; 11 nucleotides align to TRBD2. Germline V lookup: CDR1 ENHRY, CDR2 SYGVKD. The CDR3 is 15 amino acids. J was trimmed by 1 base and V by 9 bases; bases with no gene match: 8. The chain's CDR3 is CAMSSRLAGSYEQYF. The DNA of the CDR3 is TGTGCCATGTCAAGCCGACTAGCGGGGTCCTACGAGCAGTACTTC.

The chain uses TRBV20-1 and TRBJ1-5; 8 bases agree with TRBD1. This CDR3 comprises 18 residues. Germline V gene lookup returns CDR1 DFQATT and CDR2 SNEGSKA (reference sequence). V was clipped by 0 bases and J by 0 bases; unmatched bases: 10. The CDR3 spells CSARDEGTGYLSNQPQHF. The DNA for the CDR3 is TGCAGTGCTAGAGATGAGGGGACAGGCTATCTTAGCAATCAGCCCCAGCATTTT.